This TCR beta chain originates from a study of PD-1 blockade in classical Hodgkin lymphoma. The CDR3 is 14 amino acids. CDR1 and CDR2 from the germline V gene are SGHAT and FQNNGV. The V segment lost 5 bases and the J segment 5 bases; nucleotides outside the gene matches: 4. Study-wide results and caveats: By cycle point C4D1, TCR diversity had risen significantly in CD4+ cells (but not CD8+ cells). Baseline TCR diversity was reportedly lower in newly diagnosed patients than in healthy donors. It was reported as lower still in relapsed/refractory patients. The causes of the repertoire differences, possibly disease activity or prior therapy, remain undefined. Complete responders matched newly diagnosed patients in baseline diversity.

Time point specified: cycle 4 day 1 (C4D1), after less than 7 weeks of nivolumab. Autologous stem cell transplantation was followed by relapse in every patient, and brentuximab vedotin exposure varied. TCRdb's table, derived via immunoSEQ multiplex PCR, lists solely in-frame clones and lacks some. Of about 50,000 clones in the sample, around 87% were seen once. Points on this clone: What it binds is not known.

This chain links TRBV11-2 with TRBJ1-4; 8 positions agree with TRBD1. The specimen was peripheral blood mononuclear cells (PBMCs), collected before the fourth cycle of nivolumab. The TCR originated in a human donor with classical Hodgkin lymphoma. DNA of the CDR3: TGTGCCAGCAGCAGGACAGGGCCAAATGAAAAACTGTTTTTT. Translation: CASSRTGPNEKLFF.